The 20 T cell receptor beta chains given below trace back to one sample, sequenced in a study of T-cell memory formation after mild COVID-19. Each CDR3 protein gets one entry after TCRdb re-called the 5' RACE reads with MiXCR. The sample includes fewer than 650,000 distinct CDR3 sequences, roughly 17% of them seen just once. Sample: PBMCs or a T cell subset sorted from them (not recorded which). Receptors were obtained from an adult woman who had mild COVID-19 (a few samples of this study predate the infection). Cell type and time point are not known.

This clonotype was counted between two and nine times. The chain has TRBV12-3 or TRBV12-4 and TRBJ2-2; 12 nucleotides agree with TRBD2. There are 17 residues in the CDR3. The ends lost 5 bases at V and 4 bases at J; junction bases unmatched: 8. DNA of the CDR3: TGTGCCAGCAGTCCGAGCCTAGCGGGAGGGCCCACCGGGGAGCTGTTTTTT. Translated, it gives CASSPSLAGGPTGELFF.

This chain links TRBV7-3 with TRBJ2-1; no reliable D call. CDR1 and CDR2 from the germline V gene are SGHTA and FQGTGA. The CDR3 contains 16 residues. The V end was cut by 5 bases, the J end by 6 bases, with 20 bases between. Written as DNA, the CDR3 is TGTGCCAGCAGCGCCCTAGGATGGACCGGCTTCAATGAGCAGTTCTTC. It specifies CASSALGWTGFNEQFF.

V is TRBV7-2 and J is TRBJ2-7, with 10 bases that match TRBD2. The CDR3 is 14 amino acids. V trimming: 9 bases; J trimming: 5 bases; junction bases outside the gene matches: 10. Per the germline V gene, CDR1 is SGHTA and CDR2 is FQGNSA. This chain's CDR3 is CARGPLAGVHEQYF. In DNA, the CDR3 is TGTGCCAGGGGACCTCTAGCGGGAGTCCACGAGCAGTACTTC.

The chain combines TRBV29-1 with TRBJ1-5; a possible D gene is TRBD1 (5 bases). Germline V gives CDR1 SQVTM, CDR2 ANQGSEA. Trimming stripped 4 bases from V and 3 bases from J, with 16 bases between. The CDR3 is 15 amino acids. This CDR3 is CSVGEGGADNQPQHF. The CDR3 DNA reads as TGCAGCGTTGGGGAGGGAGGGGCGGACAATCAGCCCCAGCATTTT.

This clonotype has only a few counts. The chain links TRBV12-3 or TRBV12-4 to TRBJ2-1; 7 bases line up with TRBD2. The ends lost 5 bases at V and 7 bases at J; junction bases unmatched: 5. The CDR3 is made up of 13 amino acids. CDR3 residues: CASSMGAGNEQFF. The CDR3 DNA is TGTGCCAGCAGTATGGGAGCGGGGAATGAGCAGTTCTTC.

The chain couples TRBV7-9 to TRBJ1-3; TRBD1 aligns across 8 bases. This CDR3 has 17 amino acids. Germline V CDR1 and CDR2: SEHNR, FQNEAQ (reference sequence). Trimming removed 3 bases from V and 2 bases from J; junction bases left unmatched: 9. The CDR3, as DNA: TGTGCCAGCAGCTTCCACAAGGACAGGGAGGCTGGAAACACCATATATTTT. It specifies CASSFHKDREAGNTIYF.

This clonotype was recorded a few times. The rearrangement links TRBV4-2 to TRBJ1-1; 12 bases agree with TRBD1. Trimming took 2 bases from V and 10 from J; bases not matched to a gene: 5. Germline loops: CDR1 LGHNA, CDR2 YNFKEQ. CDR3 length equals 14 residues. This chain's CDR3 is CASSQPRDRGPAFF. Written as DNA, the CDR3 is TGTGCCAGCAGCCAACCCCGGGACAGGGGGCCAGCTTTCTTT.

V and J are TRBV15 and TRBJ1-2, with 9 bases that match TRBD1. J lost 1 base, V lost 11 bases, and 5 bases had no gene match. This CDR3 is 13 amino acids long. CDR1 and CDR2 (germline): LNHNV, YYDKDF (reference sequence). DNA for the CDR3: TGTGCCGTAGGGACAGGGCTTAACTATGGCTACACCTTC. It codes for CAVGTGLNYGYTF.

The rearrangement uses TRBV7-9 and TRBJ2-5; 10 nucleotides line up with TRBD2. The CDR3 runs to 16 residues. Germline-derived CDR1 and CDR2 are SEHNR and FQNEAQ (reference sequence). Trimming at V came to 4 bases and at J to 2 bases, leaving 7 bases not matched to a gene. Written as DNA, the CDR3 is TGTGCCAGCAGCTCCGGGCTAGCGGGGGTACAAGAGACCCAGTACTTC. It encodes CASSSGLAGVQETQYF.

This clonotype was picked up a small number of times. V gene TRBV12-3 or TRBV12-4 combines with J gene TRBJ1-3, with a tentative D call TRBD1 (6 bases). This CDR3 spans 15 amino acids. Trimming pared 7 bases from V and 0 bases from J, leaving 13 bases between. This CDR3 is CASNHGQISGNTIYF. The DNA of the CDR3 is TGTGCCAGCAACCACGGACAGATCTCTGGAAACACCATATATTTT.

This clonotype has just a few counts. V and J are TRBV29-1 and TRBJ1-1; 8 nucleotides line up with TRBD1. The germline CDR1 and CDR2 sequences are SQVTM and ANQGSEA. The CDR3 spans 16 residues. V lost 7 bases, J lost 0 bases, and 13 bases stayed unmatched. CDR3 loop: CSATGTGRFMNTEAFF. CDR3 sequence (DNA): TGCAGCGCTACCGGGACAGGACGTTTCATGAACACTGAAGCTTTCTTT.

This clonotype was seen only a few times. The genes are TRBV10-3 and TRBJ1-1, with D hard to call. The CDR3 is 14 amino acids. The germline CDR1 and CDR2 sequences are ENHRY and SYGVKD. V dropped 0 bases and J dropped 3 bases, with 8 bases sitting between them. The CDR3 bases are TGTGCCATCAGTGAGTCTTTAGGTTACACTGAAGCTTTCTTT. Its translation is CAISESLGYTEAFF.

The chain is built from TRBV10-3 and TRBJ2-7, with D possibly TRBD2 on 6 matching bases. The germline CDR1 and CDR2 sequences are ENHRY and SYGVKD. V was shortened by 7 bases and J by 1 base, with 11 bases between the two germline ends. CDR3 length: 13 residues. CDR3 amino acids: CAIKEGRSYEQYF. In nucleotides, the CDR3 is TGTGCCATCAAGGAGGGAAGGTCCTACGAGCAGTACTTC.

In its sample, this clonotype was seen many times. This chain connects TRBV9 to TRBJ1-3; TRBD1 might be the D (6 bases). CDR3 size: 16 residues. Germline V CDR1 and CDR2: SGDLS, YYNGEE. V gave up 4 bases and J gave up 4 bases, with 18 bases separating them. CDR3 loop: CASSLRGQPGGNTIYF. The CDR3 DNA sequence: TGTGCCAGCAGCCTCCGGGGACAACCAGGGGGAAACACCATATATTTT. Complete variable domain (other parts from reference TRBV9 and TRBJ1-3): DSGVTQTPKHLITATGQRVTLRCSPRSGDLSVYWYQQSLDQGLQFLIQYYNGEERAKGNILERFSAQQFPDLHSELNLSSLELGDSALYFCASSLRGQPGGNTIYFGEGSWLTVV.

In this sample, this clonotype turned up many times. The V gene is TRBV3-1, the J gene TRBJ2-1; possibly TRBD2 for D (6 bases). CDR1 is LGHDT, CDR2 YNNKEL, per germline (reference sequence). This CDR3 contains 16 residues. Trimming left V 1 base short and J 2 bases short, with 12 bases between. The CDR3 DNA follows: TGTGCCAGCAGCCAAGCAGCTAGCGCTCCCTACAATGAGCAGTTCTTC. Its translation: CASSQAASAPYNEQFF.

This clonotype was observed a few times. A read error is possible here, since a much larger clone lies one base away. Written as DNA, the CDR3 is TGTGCCAGCAGATATGCTCCACTAGCGTGGGGAAACATTCAGTACTTC. Its protein product is CASRYAPLAWGNIQYF. This chain connects TRBV6-2 or TRBV6-3 to TRBJ2-4, with 7 bases identical to TRBD2. V was pared by 6 bases and J by 6 bases, with 14 bases of the junction left unmatched. Per the germline V gene, CDR1 is MNHEY and CDR2 is SVGEGT. The length of the CDR3 is 16 residues.

The chain employs TRBV5-1 and TRBJ1-4, with 9 bases matching TRBD1. The CDR3 sequence is 14 residues long. Germline CDR1 reads SGHRS; CDR2 reads YFSETQ. V was pared by 4 bases and J by 8 bases, with 6 bases of the junction left unmatched. The DNA for the CDR3 is TGCGCCAGCAGCGCTTCTACAGGGGGCGAAAAACTGTTTTTT. It codes for CASSASTGGEKLFF.

This clonotype was seen only a few times. V usage is TRBV4-3 and J usage is TRBJ1-5; D not certain. CDR3 size: 15 residues. Germline CDR1 LGHNA, CDR2 YSLEER. V gave up 0 bases and J gave up 0 bases, with 6 bases separating them. CDR3 nucleotide sequence: TGCGCCAGCAGCCAAGAAACAGATAGCAATCAGCCCCAGCATTTT. Protein: CASSQETDSNQPQHF.

This clonotype has more than one count but fewer than ten. This rearrangement joins TRBV13 to TRBJ2-5; TRBD1 is a possible D gene (6 bases). CDR3 length: 15 residues. In germline, CDR1 is PRHDT, CDR2 FYEKMQ (reference sequence). The V end was cut by 5 bases, the J end by 1 base, with 14 bases between. CDR3 sequence: CASSRGTTIQETQYF. In DNA, the CDR3 is TGTGCCAGCAGCCGAGGGACAACGATCCAAGAGACCCAGTACTTC.

This clonotype was observed a handful of times. The chain employs TRBV3-1 and TRBJ1-2; no firm D call. The germline V gene has CDR1 LGHDT and CDR2 YNNKEL (reference sequence). This CDR3 comprises 16 residues. V was pared by 0 bases and J by 4 bases, with 15 bases between. CDR3 DNA: TGTGCCAGCAGCCAAGATCCGCCTCCGGGAACCTATGGCTACACCTTC. Encoded protein: CASSQDPPPGTYGYTF. Based on the CDR3 plus reference TRBV3-1 and TRBJ1-2, the full variable domain is DTAVSQTPKYLVTQMGNDKSIKCEQNLGHDTMYWYKQDSKKFLKIMFSYNNKELIINETVPNRFSPKSPDKAHLNLHINSLELGDSAVYFCASSQDPPPGTYGYTFGSGTRLTVV.